One sample yielded the 11 T cell receptor beta chains listed below, sequenced in a study of blood T cell repertoires in COVID-19. Libraries were prepared by immunoSEQ multiplex PCR; TCRdb keeps only in-frame clonotypes and omits some of them. The data show some 130,000 clones, with over 80% seen just once and roughly 10% held by the top ten. Sequencing used peripheral blood. The source is a middle-aged man with active or convalescent COVID-19.

This chain joins TRBV19 and TRBJ1-4, with 8 bases fitting TRBD1. The CDR3 is made up of 15 amino acids. The trim removed 9 bases at V and 3 bases at J, leaving 9 bases unmatched. Germline CDR1 LNHDA, CDR2 SQIVND (reference sequence). This chain's CDR3 is CASWDRKGSNEKLFF. CDR3 coding DNA: TGTGCCAGCTGGGACAGGAAAGGGTCTAATGAAAAACTGTTTTTT.

In its sample, this clone was seen a few times. The V gene is TRBV6-4, the J gene TRBJ2-5, with 7 bases aligning to TRBD2. CDR3 length equals 15 residues. J gave up 2 bases and V 4 bases, and 7 bases lay outside the gene matches. Germline V lookup: CDR1 MRHNA, CDR2 SNTAGT. The chain's CDR3 is CASSAGPGGQETQYF. Here the CDR3 DNA reads TGTGCCAGCAGTGCCGGGCCGGGAGGACAAGAGACCCAGTACTTC.

The table lists this clone with a count of one. The gene calls are TRBV3-1 (or the pseudogene TRBV3-2) and TRBJ1-2; D not certain. Trimming pared 2 bases from V and 6 bases from J, leaving 16 bases between. Germline CDR1 LGHDT, CDR2 YNNKEL (reference sequence). The CDR3 contains 15 residues. The CDR3 DNA is TGTGCCAGCAGCCAAAGTTATACGGCCCGGGATGGCTACACCTTC. Encoded protein: CASSQSYTARDGYTF.

This clone has just one count. V is TRBV19 and J is TRBJ2-5; possibly TRBD1 for D (7 bases). The CDR3 loop spans 17 amino acids. V lost 6 bases to trimming and J lost 0 bases, with 20 bases between them. CDR1 is LNHDA, CDR2 SQIVND, per germline (reference sequence). CDR3 residues: CASRTKGGQDHQETQYF. CDR3 nucleotide sequence: TGTGCCAGTAGGACCAAGGGAGGACAGGATCACCAAGAGACCCAGTACTTC.

V is TRBV27 and J is TRBJ2-1; 11 positions agree with TRBD2. Per germline, CDR1 MNHEY and CDR2 SMNVEV (reference sequence). The CDR3 spans 16 residues. The V and J ends lost 3 bases and 7 bases, in that order; junction bases with no gene match: 8. The CDR3 protein is CASSFGVAGGQNEQFF. The CDR3 bases are TGTGCCAGCAGTTTCGGGGTAGCGGGGGGGCAAAATGAGCAGTTCTTC.

The V and J genes are TRBV6-6 and TRBJ1-3; D is unresolved. There are 16 residues in the CDR3. The V end lost 0 bases, the J end lost 1 base, and 10 bases lay between the germline ends. CDR1 and CDR2 (germline): MNHNY, SVGAGI (reference sequence). The CDR3 DNA follows: TGTGCCAGCAGTTACTCCGGAGGAACATCTGGAAACACCATATATTTT. It encodes CASSYSGGTSGNTIYF.

This chain joins TRBV5-4 and TRBJ1-2, with a possible D match to TRBD1 (5 bases). Between the trimmed V and J ends, which lost 0 bases and 13 bases, there was a span of 19 bases. The CDR3 consists of 14 residues. CDR1 SGHNT and CDR2 YYREEE come from the germline V gene (reference sequence). CDR3 sequence: CASSLDRQGAAGTF. CDR3 nucleotide sequence: TGTGCCAGCAGCTTGGATCGGCAGGGTGCTGCTGGCACCTTC.

V is TRBV3-1 (or the pseudogene TRBV3-2) and J is TRBJ1-2; D not certain. Germline V gene data show CDR1 as LGHDT and CDR2 as YNNKEL (reference sequence). The ends were cut back, 1 base at V and 5 bases at J, with 5 bases in the middle. The CDR3 spans 12 residues. The DNA for the CDR3 is TGTGCCAGCAGCCAAGCAGATTATGGCTACACCTTC. Translation: CASSQADYGYTF.

The chain couples TRBV19 to TRBJ2-6; TRBD1 matches at 10 bases. The length of the CDR3 is 18 residues. V lost 1 base and J lost 3; bases outside the gene matches: 6. CDR1 and CDR2 from the germline V gene are LNHDA and SQIVND (reference sequence). CDR3 nucleotide sequence: TGTGCCAGTAGTATAGTAGGGACAGGGGTAGTTGGGGCCAACGTCCTGACTTTC. Translated: CASSIVGTGVVGANVLTF.

This chain connects TRBV10-1 to TRBJ2-5; the match to TRBD1 covers 8 bases. The CDR3 spans 15 residues. Germline V lookup: CDR1 WNHNN, CDR2 SYGVQD (reference sequence). Germline trimming cut 7 bases from V and 1 base from J; bases unmatched to any gene: 8. CDR3 in amino acids: CASKPGTGSQETQYF. The CDR3 DNA follows: TGCGCCAGCAAACCCGGGACAGGATCCCAAGAGACCCAGTACTTC.

The chain couples TRBV14 to TRBJ2-7, with 11 bases identical to TRBD1. This CDR3 has 15 amino acids. V shed 4 bases, J shed 2 bases, and the junction held 4 bases outside the gene matches. In germline, CDR1 is SGHDN, CDR2 FVKESK. This CDR3 is CASSRGQGATYEQYF. Here the CDR3 DNA reads TGTGCCAGCAGCCGTGGACAGGGGGCGACCTACGAGCAGTACTTC.